These 24 T cell receptor beta chains originate from one sample sequenced in a study of T cell repertoires in cytomegalovirus infection (dated by TCRdb to the late 2010s). For these receptors, no antigen is known. The data were produced on an Illumina HiSeq 1500. TCRdb ran its own pipeline on the public reads, namely fastp trimming at Q25 and MiXCR clone calling, and kept in-frame beta chains. Rows are unified per CDR3 protein, each entry keeping the most common DNA and genes. For this sample there are about 770,000 distinct CDR3 sequences; roughly 28% appear just once. Together, the top ten hold about 12% of the sample. Sample treatment or condition, as interpreted from the label and publication: in vitro stimulation with specific CMV peptide epitopes to enrich CMV-specific T cells. The specimen was cultured CD8+ T cells from PBMCs, collected from culture after CMV antigen stimulation. Receptors were obtained from a human donor in good health (CMV status not recorded). Some clones in this sample may be carry-over from other donors' samples.

This clonotype appeared a few times. The genes are TRBV11-3 and TRBJ2-1; possibly TRBD2 for D (5 bases). V was pared by 2 bases and J by 8 bases, with 16 bases between. Germline V gene lookup returns CDR1 SGHNT and CDR2 YENEEA. CDR3 size: 15 residues. CDR3 sequence: CASSLIGGRNDEQFF. The CDR3 DNA is TGTGCCAGCAGCTTAATTGGAGGCAGGAACGATGAGCAGTTCTTC. Based on the CDR3 plus reference TRBV11-3 and TRBJ2-1, the full variable domain is EAGVVQSPRYKIIEKKQPVAFWCNPISGHNTLYWYLQNLGQGPELLIRYENEEAVDDSQLPKDRFSAERLKGVDSTLKIQPAELGDSAVYLCASSLIGGRNDEQFFGPGTRLTVL.

The chain employs TRBV7-9 and TRBJ2-3; possible D gene TRBD2, 6 bases. Trimming took off 1 base at V and 0 bases at J, with 14 bases between the two ends. The germline CDR1 and CDR2 sequences are SEHNR and FQNEAQ (reference sequence). The CDR3 is made up of 17 amino acids. The CDR3: CASSLERGAVSTDTQYF. CDR3 sequence (DNA): TGTGCCAGCAGCTTAGAACGCGGGGCAGTTAGCACAGATACGCAGTATTTT.

This chain connects TRBV6-5 to TRBJ1-2; 8 bases agree with TRBD1. V trimming: 2 bases; J trimming: 0 bases; junction bases outside the gene matches: 5. Germline CDR1 MNHEY, CDR2 SVGAGI. CDR3 length: 16 residues. The CDR3 loop is CASSYLPDRANYGYTF. In DNA form, the CDR3 reads TGTGCCAGCAGTTACCTACCGGACAGGGCTAACTATGGCTACACCTTC.

In its sample, this clonotype was seen many times. V is TRBV7-2 and J is TRBJ2-2, with 12 bases fitting TRBD1. V dropped 3 bases and J dropped 2; count of bases not matched to a gene: 4. The CDR3 totals 17 residues. CDR1 SGHTA and CDR2 FQGNSA come from the germline V gene. In nucleotides, the CDR3 is TGTGCCAGCAGCTTCCCGGGACAGGGGGCAAACACCGGGGAGCTGTTTTTT. Protein sequence: CASSFPGQGANTGELFF.

The V call is TRBV5-1, the J call TRBJ1-4; tentative D call: TRBD1 (5 bases). Germline CDR1 SGHRS, CDR2 YFSETQ. The CDR3 spans 14 residues. The V and J ends lost 4 bases and 11 bases respectively, with 18 bases between them. The CDR3 region has the DNA TGCGCCAGCAGCATTCCAGACGGGACCGGGAAACTGTTTTTT. This translates into CASSIPDGTGKLFF.

The table lists this clonotype with a few counts. The chain combines TRBV18 with TRBJ1-3; 7 bases map to TRBD1. CDR1 and CDR2 from the germline V gene are KGHSH and LQKENI. Trimming cost V 8 bases and J 2 bases; bases outside gene matches: 9. CDR3 length equals 15 residues. CDR3 residues: CASPVRDSAGNTIYF. CDR3 bases: TGTGCCAGCCCGGTCCGGGACAGCGCTGGAAACACCATATATTTT. Variable domain in full (rest from reference TRBV18 and TRBJ1-3): NAGVMQNPRHLVRRRGQEARLRCSPMKGHSHVYWYRQLPEEGLKFMVYLQKENIIDESGMPKERFSAEFPKEGPSILRIQQVVRGDSAAYFCASPVRDSAGNTIYFGEGSWLTVV.

The rearrangement links TRBV12-3 or TRBV12-4 to TRBJ1-1; D is perhaps TRBD1 (5 bases). This CDR3 region has 13 residues. V was trimmed by 5 bases and J by 6 bases, leaving 13 bases between them. The CDR3 sequence: CASSPHRSPEAFF. The CDR3 nucleotides are TGTGCCAGCAGTCCCCACAGGTCCCCTGAAGCTTTCTTT.

The chain is built from TRBV6-5 and TRBJ2-1, with 7 bases identical to TRBD2. Germline CDR1 MNHEY, CDR2 SVGAGI. CDR3 length equals 15 residues. V trimming: 2 bases; J trimming: 2 bases; junction bases outside the gene matches: 3. The CDR3 DNA is TGTGCCAGCAGTTACGCCGCGGGGGCCTACAATGAGCAGTTCTTC. Encoded protein: CASSYAAGAYNEQFF.

This clonotype has ten or more counts. The chain employs TRBV7-8 and TRBJ2-2; weak D call: TRBD2 (6 bases). There are 16 residues in the CDR3. The germline V gene encodes CDR1 SGHVS and CDR2 FQNEAQ. V gave up 5 bases and J gave up 4 bases, with 17 bases separating them. Here the CDR3 reads CASSVTSPSGTGELFF. CDR3 in DNA: TGTGCCAGCAGCGTAACTAGCCCCTCCGGCACCGGGGAGCTGTTTTTT.

This sequence joins TRBV6-1 and TRBJ2-3; D is unclear. The CDR3 loop spans 15 amino acids. Trimming shortened V by 8 bases and J by 4 bases, and 19 bases separated the two germline ends. Per the germline V gene, CDR1 is MNHNS and CDR2 is SASEGT. CDR3 in amino acids: CASPGPVPSSDTQYF. CDR3 nucleotides: TGTGCCAGCCCGGGCCCGGTCCCCTCCTCAGATACGCAGTATTTT.

This clonotype was counted between two and nine times. The chain joins TRBV13 to TRBJ2-7; D may be TRBD1 (6 bases). CDR3 length: 12 residues. Germline CDR1 is PRHDT and CDR2 is FYEKMQ (reference sequence). Deletions cut 1 base from V and 7 bases from J, with 8 bases between. This CDR3 is CASSLDREEQYV. CDR3 nucleotide sequence: TGTGCCAGCAGCTTAGACAGGGAAGAGCAGTACGTC.

The chain carries TRBV28 and TRBJ1-6; D unresolved. V was trimmed by 3 bases and J by 11 bases, leaving 14 bases between them. In germline, CDR1 is MDHEN, CDR2 SYDVKM. The CDR3 runs 14 residues. The DNA for the CDR3 is TGTGCCAGCAGTTTCGGCCGCTTGGAGACACCCCTCCACTTT. Protein product: CASSFGRLETPLHF.

This clonotype was detected many times. The V gene is TRBV6-6, the J gene TRBJ1-2, with D uncertain. CDR1 and CDR2 from the germline V gene are MNHNY and SVGAGI (reference sequence). The V end was cut by 5 bases, the J end by 7 bases, with 8 bases between. This CDR3 has 11 residues. In DNA form, the CDR3 reads TGTGCCAGCAGTCCAGACGCTGGCTACACCTTC. This translates into CASSPDAGYTF.

This chain uses TRBV7-9 with TRBJ2-1; 9 bases are shared with TRBD1. Germline V gene lookup returns CDR1 SEHNR and CDR2 FQNEAQ (reference sequence). This CDR3 has 13 amino acids. V shed 6 bases and J 7 bases; nucleotides not matched to a gene: 4. For the CDR3, the DNA is TGTGCCAGCAGGCACAGGGGGCGAAATGAGCAGTTCTTC. Protein sequence: CASRHRGRNEQFF.

This clonotype was counted ten times or more. V is TRBV7-9 and J is TRBJ1-2, with 8 bases aligning to TRBD1. This CDR3 region has 15 residues. The ends lost 5 bases at V and 5 bases at J; junction bases unmatched: 10. Per germline, CDR1 SEHNR and CDR2 FQNEAQ (reference sequence). CDR3 nucleotide sequence: TGTGCCAGCAGCCCACCCGGACAGGGATCATATGGCTACACCTTC. It translates to CASSPPGQGSYGYTF.

This clonotype has only a few counts. This chain uses TRBV6-5 with TRBJ2-1; D might be TRBD2 (6 bases). CDR1 and CDR2 (germline): MNHEY, SVGAGI. The CDR3 contains 15 residues. The ends were cut back, 0 bases at V and 10 bases at J, with 16 bases in the middle. The CDR3 DNA reads as TGTGCCAGCAGTTACTCGGAGGGGTCGGCAGGGGAGCAGTTCTTC. Encoded protein: CASSYSEGSAGEQFF.

The V call is TRBV5-6, the J call TRBJ2-7; D gene ambiguous. Trimming stripped 3 bases from V and 3 bases from J, with 19 bases between. Germline V gives CDR1 SGHDT, CDR2 YYEEEE. CDR3 length: 16 residues. The CDR3 nucleotides read TGTGCCAGCAGCTCTACTACACGGACCCGAGACTACGAGCAGTACGTC. Protein: CASSSTTRTRDYEQYV.

The chain couples TRBV5-6 to TRBJ2-1; 11 bases match TRBD1. V was clipped by 0 bases and J by 2 bases; unmatched bases: 4. This CDR3 has 17 amino acids. CDR1 and CDR2 (germline): SGHDT, YYEEEE. The chain's CDR3 is CASSLVADRGPYNEQFF. Here the CDR3 DNA reads TGTGCCAGCAGCTTGGTGGCGGACAGGGGGCCCTACAATGAGCAGTTCTTC.

This clonotype was seen a few times. The chain is built from TRBV12-5 and TRBJ2-7; a possible D gene is TRBD1 (6 bases). The V gene's germline CDR1 is LGHNT and CDR2 FRNRAP. The CDR3 is made up of 17 amino acids. Between the trimmed V and J ends, which lost 2 bases and 4 bases, there was a span of 21 bases. CDR3 protein: CASGLNRQVSLFYEQYV. The CDR3 DNA is TGTGCTAGTGGTTTGAACCGACAGGTTTCCCTATTTTACGAGCAGTACGTC.

The J gene is TRBJ2-3, the V gene TRBV19; D call uncertain. The V gene's germline CDR1 is LNHDA and CDR2 SQIVND (reference sequence). V was shortened by 3 bases and J by 0 bases, with 7 bases between the two germline ends. The CDR3 sequence is 14 residues long. The CDR3 sequence is CASSIWGSTDTQYF. For the CDR3, the DNA is TGTGCCAGTAGTATTTGGGGTAGCACAGATACGCAGTATTTT.

The chain recombines TRBV3-1 with TRBJ2-5, with TRBD2 identical over 12 bases. V trimming: 4 bases; J trimming: 7 bases; junction bases outside the gene matches: 4. CDR3 length equals 14 residues. Germline V gives CDR1 LGHDT, CDR2 YNNKEL (reference sequence). For the CDR3, the DNA is TGTGCCAGCAGCCGACTAGCGGGGGCTTTGACCCAGTACTTC. It encodes CASSRLAGALTQYF.

This clonotype was seen a few times. The chain joins TRBV19 to TRBJ1-5; D is perhaps TRBD1 (6 bases). With 3 bases removed from V and 0 bases from J, the gap between germline ends came to 15 bases. The germline V gene has CDR1 LNHDA and CDR2 SQIVND (reference sequence). This CDR3 is 17 amino acids long. The CDR3 protein is CASSILVGGYSNQPQHF. In DNA, the CDR3 is TGTGCCAGTAGTATTTTGGTGGGGGGCTATAGCAATCAGCCCCAGCATTTT.

The rearrangement uses TRBV28 and TRBJ2-1, with D possibly matching TRBD1 (6 bases). The ends were cut back, 5 bases at V and 0 bases at J, with 32 bases in the middle. This CDR3 contains 22 residues. The V gene's germline CDR1 is MDHEN and CDR2 SYDVKM. The CDR3 DNA reads as TGTGCCAGCAGTCCCGGCCCAGGGGCAAACAATAACCCTTCGAGCTCCTACAATGAGCAGTTCTTC. Its translation: CASSPGPGANNNPSSSYNEQFF.

The table lists this clonotype with a few counts. The chain combines TRBV5-8 with TRBJ2-1; 11 nucleotides line up with TRBD2. Germline V CDR1 and CDR2: SGHTS, YDEGEE. The V and J ends lost 1 base and 14 bases, in that order; junction bases with no gene match: 8. The CDR3 totals 14 residues. This CDR3 is CASSLSSGGAGEFF. In nucleotides, the CDR3 is TGTGCCAGCAGCTTGAGTAGCGGGGGGGCCGGGGAGTTCTTC.